This T cell receptor beta chain was observed in a study of CD8+CD57+ T cells in acquired aplastic anemia. As for the study in general: Roughly 3 ug was the average amount of DNA from sorted CD4+ and CD8+ cells. Study findings and constraints: Twenty-nine shared CD8+ CDR3s appeared highly expressed within patients' immunodominant clones.

Researchers used genomic DNA as the template to profile TCR beta VDJ and CDR3. TCRdb re-analysed the reads in MiXCR, keeping a single row per CDR3 protein. The table records under 350,000 distinct CDR3 sequences, about 50% of them present only once. Of note for this clonotype: The antigen is undetermined.

CD8+CD57+ cell expansion, shown by flow cytometry, had occurred in the patients selected for sequencing. When blood sampling took place, the patients had received no therapy. V was pared by 5 bases and J by 6 bases, with 17 bases between. From germline, CDR1 is SEHNR and CDR2 FQNEAQ (reference sequence). The CDR3 consists of 15 residues. The TCR was taken from a human donor with aplastic anemia. The rearrangement links TRBV7-9 to TRBJ1-5, with D perhaps matching TRBD1 (5 bases). Sequencing used sorted CD4+, CD8+, or CD8+CD57+ T cells (not recorded which) from PBMCs. This chain's CDR3 is CASSTSRGLSQPQHF. CDR3 bases: TGTGCCAGCAGCACGAGTCGGGGACTCAGTCAGCCCCAGCATTTT.